The entry below gives a single T cell receptor (beta chain) sequence along with its context. Germline loops: CDR1 SGDLS, CDR2 YYNGEE. The CDR3 is made up of 17 amino acids. The ends lost 3 bases at V and 1 base at J; junction bases unmatched: 8. The sample is drawn from a study of blood T cell repertoires in COVID-19. In the study overall: Donors in the United States, Italy and Spain gave samples during acute or convalescent COVID-19. Sample material is recorded as cDNA or gDNA derived from T cells, B-cell-depleted T cells, or PBMCs.

Only in-frame clones appear in the TCRdb table, and some are missing; sequencing was by immunoSEQ multiplex PCR. Here the sample spans some 300,000 clones, nearly 90% being singletons. The chain uses TRBV9 and TRBJ2-5; 11 nucleotides agree with TRBD2. The source material was peripheral blood. This receptor was taken from a woman aged 40 to 50 with COVID-19, enrolled during active disease. The CDR3 coding sequence is TGTGCCAGCAGCGCGGACCCTAGCGGGGGGCTCCAAGAGACCCAGTACTTC. This gives the protein CASSADPSGGLQETQYF.